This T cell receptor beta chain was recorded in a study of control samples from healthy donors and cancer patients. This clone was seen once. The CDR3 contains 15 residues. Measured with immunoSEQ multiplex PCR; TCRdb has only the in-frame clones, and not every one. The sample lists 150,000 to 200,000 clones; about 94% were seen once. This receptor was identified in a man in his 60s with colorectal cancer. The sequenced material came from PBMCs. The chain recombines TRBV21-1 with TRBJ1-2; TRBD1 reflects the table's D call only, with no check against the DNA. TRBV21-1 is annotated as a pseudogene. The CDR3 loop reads CASSKWTITNYGYTF. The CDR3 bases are TGTGCCAGCAGCAAATGGACAATCACTAACTATGGCTACACCTTC.